This entry concerns a single TCR beta chain. Its specificity is not known. Using immunoSEQ multiplex PCR, the repertoire was profiled, and TCRdb retains in-frame clones only, with some absent. This table has about 26,000 clones, about four fifths appearing once. The data were taken from a study of somatic mutations in cytotoxic T cells in rheumatoid arthritis. Study-level points and caveats: It was found that CD8+ T-cell clonality in rheumatoid arthritis patients did not differ significantly from that in age-matched healthy controls. With age, CD8+ clonality increased in rheumatoid arthritis patients, whereas no such increase appeared in healthy controls.

Trimming removed 3 bases from V and 4 bases from J, with 13 bases in between. Per germline, CDR1 MNHEY and CDR2 SVGAGI. This CDR3 is built from 15 residues. This clonotype was sampled from a man aged 45-65 years in good health. The chain employs TRBV6-5 and TRBJ2-1; a possible D gene is TRBD1 (6 bases). The sample was CD8+ T cells sorted from blood. CDR3 nucleotides: TGTGCCAGCAGTTATCAGGACAGCATATACAATGAGCAGTTCTTC. This sequence encodes CASSYQDSIYNEQFF.